This TCR beta chain came from a study of quantifying T cell responses using KT2 cells. In the study overall: cDNA was made from DNase-treated RNA using alpha and beta constant primers.

KT2, a clone with a known TCR, was spiked into unfractionated PBMC. Germline V gives CDR1 SGHDN, CDR2 FVKESK. V lost 0 bases to trimming and J lost 1 base, with 9 bases between them. This CDR3 has 15 residues. An oligo carrying a UMI was ligated to the cDNA 3' end. The first PCR ran 4 to 5 cycles with an equimolar RC1.1 and RC1.2 beta primer mix. TCRdb re-derived calls from the UMI-ligation and nested PCR reads in MiXCR, one entry per CDR3 protein. Of some 33,000 distinct CDR3 sequences in the sample, over 9% are singletons; the top ten hold 9.7%. This clonotype was seen only a few times. Sequencing was performed on PBMCs spiked with cells of the T cell clone KT2. The V gene is TRBV14, the J gene TRBJ1-2, with D unclear. The clonotype was recovered from a human donor. The CDR3 DNA reads as TGTGCCAGCAGCCAAGAACTAAGACTTAACTATGGCTACACCTTC. It is translated as CASSQELRLNYGYTF.